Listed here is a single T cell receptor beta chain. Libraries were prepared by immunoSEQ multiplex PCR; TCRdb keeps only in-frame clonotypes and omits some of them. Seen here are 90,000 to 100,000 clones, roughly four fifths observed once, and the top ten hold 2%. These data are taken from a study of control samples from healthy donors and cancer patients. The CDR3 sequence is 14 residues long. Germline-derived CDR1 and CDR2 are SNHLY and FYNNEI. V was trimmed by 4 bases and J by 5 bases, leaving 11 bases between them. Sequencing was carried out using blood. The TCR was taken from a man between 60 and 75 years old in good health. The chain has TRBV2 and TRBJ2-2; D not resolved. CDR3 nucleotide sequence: TGTGCCAGCAGTGTTCCACCCCTGACCGGGGAGCTGTTTTTT. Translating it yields CASSVPPLTGELFF.